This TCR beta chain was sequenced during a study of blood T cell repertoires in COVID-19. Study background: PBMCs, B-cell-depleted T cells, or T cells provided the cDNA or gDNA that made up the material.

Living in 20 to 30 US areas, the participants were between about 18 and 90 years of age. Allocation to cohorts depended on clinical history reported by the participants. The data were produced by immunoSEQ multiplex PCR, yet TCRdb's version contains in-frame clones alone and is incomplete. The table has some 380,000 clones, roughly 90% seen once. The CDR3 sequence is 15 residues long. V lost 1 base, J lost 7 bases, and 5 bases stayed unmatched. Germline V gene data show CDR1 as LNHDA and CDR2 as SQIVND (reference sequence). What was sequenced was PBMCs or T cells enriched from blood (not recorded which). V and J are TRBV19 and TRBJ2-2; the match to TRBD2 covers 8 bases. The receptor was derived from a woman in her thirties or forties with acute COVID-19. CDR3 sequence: CASSIVGGAIGELFF. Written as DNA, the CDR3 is TGTGCCAGTAGTATAGTCGGGGGGGCCATCGGGGAGCTGTTTTTT.